This is a list of T cell receptor beta chains from one sample in a study of blood T cells in healthy people across ages. TCRdb reanalysed the 5' RACE reads using MiXCR and keeps one entry per CDR3 protein. The table includes fewer than 2,000,000 distinct CDR3 sequences, approximately 39% detected once. Sequenced sample: blood. All receptors derive from a human donor in good health. Each CDR3 is given with its conserved first and last residue. D genes are given only for firm matches. The size entry is marked missing in some rows and otherwise reads once, few, many or a size class.

V	size	J	D	CDR3	DNA
TRBV7-6	few	TRBJ1-4	.	CASSPSTVATNEKLFF	TGTGCCAGCAGCCCCTCGACGGTTGCAACTAATGAAAAACTGTTTTTT
TRBV7-9	.	TRBJ1-6	.	CASSDGVNSSPLHF	TGTGCCAGCAGCGACGGGGTAAACTCGTCACCCCTCCACTTT
TRBV20-1	.	TRBJ2-5	.	CSALGPGGETQYF	TGCAGTGCTTTAGGACCCGGTGGAGAGACCCAGTACTTC
TRBV12-3/TRBV12-4	.	TRBJ2-1	TRBD2	CANSLGTTYNEQFF	TGTGCCAACAGTTTAGGGACTACTTACAATGAGCAGTTCTTC
TRBV18	.	TRBJ1-1	.	CASSPPSWETQGFF	TGTGCCAGCTCACCACCGAGTTGGGAGACTCAGGGTTTCTTT
TRBV5-1	.	TRBJ1-4	.	CASSLDLVEKLFF	TGCGCCAGCAGCTTGGATCTCGTTGAAAAGCTGTTTTTT
TRBV20-1	.	TRBJ2-3	TRBD2	CSAPAGAADTQYF	TGCAGTGCTCCAGCGGGGGCCGCAGATACGCAGTATTTT
TRBV29-1	few	TRBJ2-7	.	CSVTQVGYEQYF	TGCAGCGTCACCCAAGTAGGCTACGAGCAGTACTTC
TRBV5-1	few	TRBJ1-5	.	CASSLGAGKEEPQHF	TGCGCCAGCAGCTTGGGGGCAGGGAAGGAGGAGCCCCAGCATTTT
TRBV6-2/TRBV6-3	few	TRBJ2-1	.	CASSPVGAVTGNEQFF	TGTGCCAGCAGTCCCGTTGGCGCCGTAACGGGGAATGAGCAGTTCTTC
TRBV29-1	.	TRBJ2-7	TRBD1	CSVNHRDRRHNEQYF	TGCAGCGTAAACCACCGGGACAGGAGGCACAATGAGCAGTACTTC
TRBV20-1	.	TRBJ1-5	.	CSARAGLGQPQHF	TGCAGTGCTAGAGCAGGGTTAGGACAGCCCCAGCATTTT
TRBV3-1	few	TRBJ2-1	.	CASSQMPTGTNEQFF	TGTGCCAGCAGCCAGATGCCCACAGGGACAAATGAGCAGTTCTTC
TRBV14	.	TRBJ2-5	.	CASSQDFTYKTQYF	TGTGCCAGCAGCCAAGATTTTACGTATAAGACCCAGTACTTC
TRBV6-6	.	TRBJ1-1	.	CASSYPWEGRGNTEAFF	TGTGCCAGCAGTTACCCCTGGGAGGGGAGAGGGAACACTGAAGCTTTCTTT
TRBV5-1	once	TRBJ1-1	.	CASALDTGNTEAFF	TGCGCCAGCGCCCTAGATACAGGGAACACTGAAGCTTTCTTT
TRBV10-3	.	TRBJ2-5	.	CAISEPQETQYF	TGTGCCATCAGTGAGCCCCAAGAGACCCAGTACTTC
TRBV12-3/TRBV12-4	.	TRBJ1-1	.	CASRSAARNTEAFF	TGTGCCAGCAGAAGCGCAGCTCGGAACACTGAAGCTTTCTTT
TRBV12-3/TRBV12-4	few	TRBJ2-5	.	CASSLVGSVDQETQYF	TGTGCCAGCAGTTTGGTAGGGTCGGTGGACCAAGAGACCCAGTACTTC
TRBV4-3	.	TRBJ1-1	.	CASSLDVGDSEAFF	TGCGCCAGCAGCCTAGATGTGGGGGATTCTGAAGCTTTCTTT
TRBV7-3	.	TRBJ2-1	.	CASSSTGGRARNEQFF	TGTGCCAGCAGCTCGACCGGGGGGCGGGCAAGGAATGAGCAGTTCTTC
TRBV2	few	TRBJ2-5	TRBD1	CASREGQGPRETQYF	TGTGCCAGCAGGGAAGGACAGGGCCCAAGGGAGACCCAGTACTTC
TRBV5-1	few	TRBJ1-1	.	CASRRSGDTEAFF	TGCGCCAGCAGGAGGTCGGGGGACACTGAAGCTTTCTTT
TRBV20-1	.	TRBJ2-7	.	CSARDVGGAAYEQYF	TGCAGTGCTAGAGATGTGGGGGGGGCCGCCTACGAGCAGTACTTC
TRBV13	.	TRBJ2-4	TRBD2	CASSSLAGGSIQYF	TGTGCCAGCAGCTCGTTAGCGGGGGGTTCAATTCAGTACTTC
TRBV29-1	few	TRBJ1-2	.	CSVEVYGYTF	TGCAGCGTTGAGGTATACGGCTACACCTTC
TRBV28	few	TRBJ2-7	.	CASSPPRLSSYEQYF	TGTGCCAGCAGTCCTCCTAGACTTAGCTCCTACGAGCAGTACTTC
TRBV10-3	few	TRBJ2-7	.	CAISEGRGLDEQYF	TGTGCCATCAGTGAGGGCAGGGGATTGGACGAGCAGTACTTC
TRBV6-1	few	TRBJ2-7	.	CASSEVGSPYEQYF	TGTGCCAGCAGTGAAGTGGGCTCCCCCTACGAGCAGTACTTC
TRBV20-1	.	TRBJ2-3	TRBD2	CSARTSGVTDTQYF	TGCAGTGCTAGAACTAGCGGGGTCACAGATACGCAGTATTTT
TRBV2	.	TRBJ2-5	.	CASSEAHRETQYF	TGTGCCAGCAGTGAAGCGCATAGAGAGACCCAGTACTTC
TRBV10-3	.	TRBJ2-3	.	CAISPPTSTDTQYF	TGTGCCATCAGTCCACCGACAAGCACAGATACGCAGTATTTT
TRBV2	.	TRBJ1-5	.	CASSRAGGVTNQPQHF	TGTGCCAGCAGCCGAGCTGGGGGGGTGACAAATCAGCCCCAGCATTTT
TRBV20-1	few	TRBJ2-1	.	CSAKRQVTYNEQFF	TGCAGTGCCAAAAGACAGGTAACCTACAATGAGCAGTTCTTC
TRBV4-3	few	TRBJ1-4	.	CASSQASAHNEKLFF	TGCGCCAGCAGCCAAGCGTCCGCGCATAATGAAAAACTGTTTTTT
TRBV12-3/TRBV12-4	.	TRBJ1-1	.	CTSSLLTNTEAFF	TGTACCAGCAGTTTATTGACGAACACTGAAGCTTTCTTT
TRBV27	.	TRBJ2-6	.	CATRFVAGANVLTF	TGTGCCACCCGGTTTGTGGCTGGGGCCAACGTCCTGACTTTC
TRBV18	.	TRBJ1-4	.	CASSPDGTRVNEKLFF	TGTGCCAGCTCACCAGACGGGACAAGGGTTAATGAAAAACTGTTTTTT
TRBV6-6	few	TRBJ1-4	.	CASSPRGLSEKLFF	TGTGCCAGCAGCCCTAGGGGGTTGAGTGAAAAACTGTTTTTT
TRBV7-2	.	TRBJ2-7	.	CASSLGGSQSYEQYF	TGTGCCAGCAGCTTAGGGGGCAGCCAATCCTACGAGCAGTACTTC
TRBV12-3/TRBV12-4	.	TRBJ2-5	TRBD1	CASKPSTGGGGTQYF	TGTGCCAGCAAACCCAGCACAGGGGGTGGAGGGACCCAGTACTTC
TRBV12-3/TRBV12-4	.	TRBJ1-2	.	CASSGGLGPYGYTF	TGTGCCAGCAGCGGGGGGTTGGGGCCGTATGGCTACACCTTC
TRBV6-2/TRBV6-3	few	TRBJ1-2	.	CASRNRDRIGYTF	TGTGCCAGCAGGAACAGGGATCGTATCGGCTACACCTTC
TRBV7-2	.	TRBJ1-2	.	CASSLSTIYGYTF	TGTGCCAGCAGCTTAAGCACCATTTATGGCTACACCTTC
TRBV19	.	TRBJ2-1	TRBD2	CASNGGLAGVYNEQFF	TGTGCCAGTAATGGGGGACTAGCGGGGGTTTACAATGAGCAGTTCTTC
TRBV3-1	few	TRBJ1-5	.	CASSQAGGRNQPQHF	TGTGCCAGCAGCCAAGCGGGAGGGCGAAATCAGCCCCAGCATTTT